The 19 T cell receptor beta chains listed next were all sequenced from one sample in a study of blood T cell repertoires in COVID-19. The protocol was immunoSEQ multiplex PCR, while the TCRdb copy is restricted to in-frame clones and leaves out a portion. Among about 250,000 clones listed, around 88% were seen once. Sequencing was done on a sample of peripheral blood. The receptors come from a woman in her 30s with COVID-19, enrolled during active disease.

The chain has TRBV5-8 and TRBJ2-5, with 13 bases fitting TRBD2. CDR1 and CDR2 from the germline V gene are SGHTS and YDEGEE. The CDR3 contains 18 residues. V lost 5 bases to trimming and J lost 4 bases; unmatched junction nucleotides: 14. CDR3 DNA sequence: TGTGCCAGCAGTAGGACGTTCGGGACTAGCGGGAAGAGAGAGACCCAGTACTTC. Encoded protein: CASSRTFGTSGKRETQYF.

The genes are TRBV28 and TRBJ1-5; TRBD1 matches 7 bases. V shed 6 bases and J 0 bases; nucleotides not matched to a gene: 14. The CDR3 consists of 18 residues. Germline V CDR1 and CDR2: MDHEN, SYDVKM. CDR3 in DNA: TGTGCCAGCAGGACTTACAGGGGCAACCGGTATAGCAATCAGCCCCAGCATTTT. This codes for CASRTYRGNRYSNQPQHF.

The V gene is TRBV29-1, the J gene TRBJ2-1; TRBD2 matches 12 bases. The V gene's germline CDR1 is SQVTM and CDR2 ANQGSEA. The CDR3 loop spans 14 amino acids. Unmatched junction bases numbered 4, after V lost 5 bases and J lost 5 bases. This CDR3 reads CSVSGLAGNNEQFF. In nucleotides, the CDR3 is TGCAGCGTTTCGGGACTAGCGGGTAACAATGAGCAGTTCTTC.

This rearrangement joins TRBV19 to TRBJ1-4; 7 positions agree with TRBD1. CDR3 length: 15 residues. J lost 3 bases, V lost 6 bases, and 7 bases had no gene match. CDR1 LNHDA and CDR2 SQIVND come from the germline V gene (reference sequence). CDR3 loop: CASRKGAHPNEKLFF. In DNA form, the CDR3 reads TGTGCCAGTAGAAAGGGGGCGCATCCTAATGAAAAACTGTTTTTT.

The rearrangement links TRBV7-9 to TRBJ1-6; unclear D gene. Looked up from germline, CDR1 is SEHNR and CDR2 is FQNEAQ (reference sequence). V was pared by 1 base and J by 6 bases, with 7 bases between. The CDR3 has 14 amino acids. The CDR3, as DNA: TGTGCCAGCAGCTTAGTTCGGGTTAATTCACCCCTCCACTTT. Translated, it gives CASSLVRVNSPLHF.

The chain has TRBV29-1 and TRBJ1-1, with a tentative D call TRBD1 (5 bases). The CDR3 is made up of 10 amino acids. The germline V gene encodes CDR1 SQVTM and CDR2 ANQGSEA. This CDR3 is CGAMNTEAFF. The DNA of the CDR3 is TGCGGGGCGATGAACACTGAAGCTTTCTTT.

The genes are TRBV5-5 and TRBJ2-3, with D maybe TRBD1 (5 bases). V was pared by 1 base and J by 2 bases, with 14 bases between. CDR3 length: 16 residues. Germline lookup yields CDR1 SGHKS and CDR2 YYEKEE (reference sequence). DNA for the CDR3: TGTGCCAGCAGCTTGAGGAGCAGGGCTGACACAGATACGCAGTATTTT. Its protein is CASSLRSRADTDTQYF.

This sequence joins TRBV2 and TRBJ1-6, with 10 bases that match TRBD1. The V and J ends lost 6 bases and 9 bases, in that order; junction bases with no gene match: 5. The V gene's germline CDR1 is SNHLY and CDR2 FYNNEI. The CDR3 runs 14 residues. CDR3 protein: CASSEGQGTSPLHF. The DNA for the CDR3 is TGTGCCAGCAGCGAGGGACAGGGGACTTCACCCCTCCACTTT.

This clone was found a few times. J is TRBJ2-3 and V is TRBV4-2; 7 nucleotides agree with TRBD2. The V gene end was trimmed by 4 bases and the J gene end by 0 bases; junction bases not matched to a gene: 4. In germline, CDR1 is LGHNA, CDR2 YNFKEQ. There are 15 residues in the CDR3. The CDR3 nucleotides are TGTGCCAGCAGCCCTAGCGGTGAAAGCACAGATACGCAGTATTTT. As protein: CASSPSGESTDTQYF.

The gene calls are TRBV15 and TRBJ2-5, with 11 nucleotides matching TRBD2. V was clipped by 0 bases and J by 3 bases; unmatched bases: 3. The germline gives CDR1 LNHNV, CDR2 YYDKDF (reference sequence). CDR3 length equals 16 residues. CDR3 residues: CATSRDSLAGEETQYF. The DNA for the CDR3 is TGTGCCACCAGCAGAGATTCACTAGCGGGGGAAGAGACCCAGTACTTC.

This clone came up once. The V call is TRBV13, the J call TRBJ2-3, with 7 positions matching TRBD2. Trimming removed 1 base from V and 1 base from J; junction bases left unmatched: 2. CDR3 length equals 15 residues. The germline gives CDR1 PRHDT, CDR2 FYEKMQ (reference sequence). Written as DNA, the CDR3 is TGTGCCAGCAGCTTAGCTACTAGCGGCACAGATACGCAGTATTTT. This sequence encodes CASSLATSGTDTQYF.

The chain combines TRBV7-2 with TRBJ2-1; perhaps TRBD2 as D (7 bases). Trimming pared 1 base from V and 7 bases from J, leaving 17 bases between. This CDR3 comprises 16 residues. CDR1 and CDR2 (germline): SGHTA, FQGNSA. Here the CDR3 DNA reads TGTGCCAGCAGCTTAGTATTTGGGGGGGCCAGGAATGAGCAGTTCTTC. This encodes CASSLVFGGARNEQFF.

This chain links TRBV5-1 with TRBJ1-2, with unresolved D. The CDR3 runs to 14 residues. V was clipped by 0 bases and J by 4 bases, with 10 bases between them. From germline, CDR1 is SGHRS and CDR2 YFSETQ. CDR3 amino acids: CASSLGQEAYGYTF. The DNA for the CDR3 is TGCGCCAGCAGCTTGGGTCAGGAAGCCTATGGCTACACCTTC.

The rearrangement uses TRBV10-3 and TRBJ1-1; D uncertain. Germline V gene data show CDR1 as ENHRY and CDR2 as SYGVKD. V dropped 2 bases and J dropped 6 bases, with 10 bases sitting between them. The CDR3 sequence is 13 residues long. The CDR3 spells CAISEGREAEAFF. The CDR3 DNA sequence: TGTGCCATCAGTGAGGGTCGGGAGGCTGAAGCTTTCTTT.

The CDR3 region has the DNA TGTGCCAGCAGCCCTAGCGGGAGTAGCGAGCAGTACGTC. This translates into CASSPSGSSEQYV. J is TRBJ2-7 and V is TRBV12-3 or TRBV12-4; 10 positions match TRBD2. V gave up 6 bases and J gave up 6 bases; unmatched junction bases: 5. This CDR3 comprises 13 residues.

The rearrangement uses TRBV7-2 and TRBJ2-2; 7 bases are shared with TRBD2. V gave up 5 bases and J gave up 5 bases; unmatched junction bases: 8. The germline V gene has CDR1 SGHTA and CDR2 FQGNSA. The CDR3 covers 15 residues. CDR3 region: CASSLGASGTGELFF. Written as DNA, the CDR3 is TGTGCCAGCAGCCTTGGGGCTAGCGGTACCGGGGAGCTGTTTTTT.

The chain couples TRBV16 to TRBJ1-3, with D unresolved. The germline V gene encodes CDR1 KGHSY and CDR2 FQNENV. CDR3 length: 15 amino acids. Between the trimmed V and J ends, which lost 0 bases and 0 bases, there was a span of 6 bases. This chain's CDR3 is CASSQSSPSGNTIYF. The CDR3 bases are TGTGCCAGCAGCCAATCTAGCCCCTCTGGAAACACCATATATTTT.

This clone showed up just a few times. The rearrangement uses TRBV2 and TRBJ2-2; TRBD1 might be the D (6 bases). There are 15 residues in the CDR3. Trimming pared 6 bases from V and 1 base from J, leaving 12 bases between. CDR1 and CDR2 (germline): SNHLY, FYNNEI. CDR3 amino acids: CASSLRDKNTGELFF. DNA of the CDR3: TGTGCCAGCAGCCTCCGGGACAAGAACACCGGGGAGCTGTTTTTT. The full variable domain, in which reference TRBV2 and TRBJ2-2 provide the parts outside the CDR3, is EPEVTQTPSHQVTQMGQEVILRCVPISNHLYFYWYRQILGQKVEFLVSFYNNEISEKSEIFDDQFSVERPDGSNFTLKIRSTKLEDSAMYFCASSLRDKNTGELFFGEGSRLTVL.

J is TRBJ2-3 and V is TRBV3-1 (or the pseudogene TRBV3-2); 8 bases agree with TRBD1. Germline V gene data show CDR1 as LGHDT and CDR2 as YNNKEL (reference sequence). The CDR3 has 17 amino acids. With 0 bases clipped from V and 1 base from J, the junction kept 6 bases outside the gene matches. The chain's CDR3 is CASSQEQGAMGTDTQYF. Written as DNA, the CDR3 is TGTGCCAGCAGCCAAGAGCAGGGGGCAATGGGCACAGATACGCAGTATTTT.